These T cell receptor beta chains were read from a single sample in a study of neurological immune-mediated disorders. TCRdb reprocessed the 5' RACE reads via MiXCR and lists one record per CDR3 protein. The sample has tens of thousands of distinct CDR3 sequences, roughly 4.9% seen once; the top ten hold roughly 6%. Sequenced material: PBMCs. The receptors here all came from a human donor with multiple sclerosis. The donor label of this sample is uncertain. Both conserved end residues are part of each CDR3. A D gene is named only where the DNA matches it firmly. Size tells how often a clone was seen (once, few, many) or the class of an expanded clone, and some rows leave it out.

DNA | CDR3 | J | V | size | D
TGTGCCAGCAGCTTGGGTGGGGCAATGAACACTGAAGCTTTCTTT | CASSLGGAMNTEAFF | TRBJ1-1 | TRBV5-5 | many | .
TGTGCCAGCAGATTGTGGGCTCTGAGGAATGAGCAGTTCTTC | CASRLWALRNEQFF | TRBJ2-1 | TRBV27 | . | .
TGTGCCAGCAGTGAGGGCAAAGCAGGCACGCAGTATTTT | CASSEGKAGTQYF | TRBJ2-3 | TRBV6-1 | many | .
TGTGCCAGCAGCTTAGCTGTCACAGGGAACTATAATTCACCCCTCCACTTT | CASSLAVTGNYNSPLHF | TRBJ1-6 | TRBV7-8 | many | .
TGTGCCAGCACCCCCGGGGAGACCGGGGAGCTGTTTTTT | CASTPGETGELFF | TRBJ2-2 | TRBV7-9 | many | .
TGTGCCAGCACCGACGACGGAGGCTATGGCTACACCTTC | CASTDDGGYGYTF | TRBJ1-2 | TRBV7-9 | many | .
TGCGCCAGCACCCTTCCAGGGGGGCACCCGAACACTGAAGCTTTCTTT | CASTLPGGHPNTEAFF | TRBJ1-1 | TRBV10-2 | many | TRBD1
TGTGCCAGCAGCCCTATTGGGGGGCTGGATGAGCAGTTCTTC | CASSPIGGLDEQFF | TRBJ2-1 | TRBV7-9 | many | .
TGCAGTGCTCGTAGCGGGGGGACTCCTAAGGAGCAGTACTTC | CSARSGGTPKEQYF | TRBJ2-7 | TRBV20-1 | many | TRBD2
TGCGCCAGCAGCCCCGGACAGGGCGGAGACCAGCCCCAGCATTTT | CASSPGQGGDQPQHF | TRBJ1-5 | TRBV5-1 | many | TRBD1
TGCGCCAGCGGCCGACAGGGGCCTCCCTACGAGCAGTACTTC | CASGRQGPPYEQYF | TRBJ2-7 | TRBV5-1 | . | TRBD1
TGTGCCAGCAGCCGACCGGGGAACACTGAAGCTTTCTTT | CASSRPGNTEAFF | TRBJ1-1 | TRBV7-9 | many | .
TGTGCCAGCAGCCCGCCAGGGACTTTTGCAGATACGCAGTATTTT | CASSPPGTFADTQYF | TRBJ2-3 | TRBV5-5 | many | .
TGTGCCAGCAGATCCTCCAGGGGACAGCCCCAGCATTTT | CASRSSRGQPQHF | TRBJ1-5 | TRBV6-5 | many | .
TGCAGTGCTAGCGAAGGGGGGTACACTGAAGCTTTCTTT | CSASEGGYTEAFF | TRBJ1-1 | TRBV20-1 | many | .
TGTGCCAGCAGCCAACCGGTGGGGGTCTCCTACGAGCAGTACTTC | CASSQPVGVSYEQYF | TRBJ2-7 | TRBV3-1 | . | .
TGCAGTGCTGTAGTGCGCGGGGGGCCGAGCTCCTACGAGCAGTACTTC | CSAVVRGGPSSYEQYF | TRBJ2-7 | TRBV20-1 | many | TRBD2
TGCGCCAGCAGCTTCATGGGGGGCAATCAGCCCCAGCATTTT | CASSFMGGNQPQHF | TRBJ1-5 | TRBV5-1 | many | .
TGTGCCAGCAGCTTAGCCGGCCACACTGAAGCTTTCTTT | CASSLAGHTEAFF | TRBJ1-1 | TRBV7-9 | many | .
TGTGCCATCAAAAAGTTTGACAGGTTGAACACCGGGGAGCTGTTTTTT | CAIKKFDRLNTGELFF | TRBJ2-2 | TRBV10-3 | many | .
TGTGCCACCAGCTCCCGAATCTCGAGCTCCTATAATTCACCCCTCCACTTT | CATSSRISSSYNSPLHF | TRBJ1-6 | TRBV15 | once | .
TGTGCCATCAGGGACAGGGTCAATCAGCCCCAGCATTTT | CAIRDRVNQPQHF | TRBJ1-5 | TRBV10-3 | many | TRBD1
TGCGCCAGCAGCTTGGAGCCCCGGGGGGTGAACACTGAAGCTTTCTTT | CASSLEPRGVNTEAFF | TRBJ1-1 | TRBV5-1 | many | .
TGCAGTGCAACCGGGACCCCAGGGACAGATACGCAGTATTTT | CSATGTPGTDTQYF | TRBJ2-3 | TRBV20-1 | . | .
TGTGCCAGCAGCCAGGGGGGTCACCAGCCCCAGCATTTT | CASSQGGHQPQHF | TRBJ1-5 | TRBV7-8 | many | TRBD1
TGCGCCAGCAGCTCGACACAGGGGGCCGGGGAGCTGTTTTTT | CASSSTQGAGELFF | TRBJ2-2 | TRBV5-1 | many | TRBD1
TGTGCCAGCAGCCAAGGTCTCGCAGATACGCAGTATTTT | CASSQGLADTQYF | TRBJ2-3 | TRBV3-1 | many | .
TGCGCCAGCAGCTTGAATAGCGGGGATGGGGAGACCCAGTACTTC | CASSLNSGDGETQYF | TRBJ2-5 | TRBV5-1 | many | TRBD2
TGTGCCAGCAGTTTTTCAGCAGGCGAATCCGGGGCCAACGTCCTGACTTTC | CASSFSAGESGANVLTF | TRBJ2-6 | TRBV6-6 | many | .
TGTGCCAGCAGCAGACGCGTGGCTAGCGGGGGGATCTCTAGCACAGATACGCAGTATTTT | CASSRRVASGGISSTDTQYF | TRBJ2-3 | TRBV5-5 | few | TRBD2
TGCGCCAGCAGCTGGGTTGGCCAGAACACTGAAGCTTTCTTT | CASSWVGQNTEAFF | TRBJ1-1 | TRBV5-1 | many | .